A single sample gave rise to the 24 T cell receptor beta chains below, sequenced in a study of cytomegalovirus exposure and HLA in healthy donors. In the PCR, 60 Vbeta and 13 Jbeta primers were used. The assay was immunoSEQ multiplex PCR, and TCRdb's table has in-frame clones only and misses some. Of about 94,000 clones in the sample, 81% were seen once. The sequenced sample was PBMCs. The receptors come from a human donor in good health.

In its sample, this clone was seen once. This chain uses TRBV6-5 with TRBJ2-7, with 14 positions matching TRBD2. The J call is doubtful: the DNA matches TRBJ2-5 better. The CDR3 covers 14 residues. CDR1 and CDR2 from the germline V gene are MNHEY and SVGAGI. The CDR3 DNA is TGTGCCAGCAGTGGACTAGCGGGGGGCGAGACCCAGTACTTC. Translated: CASSGLAGGETQYF.

The table lists this clone with a count of one. V and J are TRBV11-2 and TRBJ1-4, with D maybe TRBD1 (5 bases). Germline V lookup: CDR1 SGHAT, CDR2 FQNNGV. The ends were cut back, 5 bases at V and 4 bases at J, with 11 bases in the middle. CDR3 length: 14 residues. The CDR3 is CASSRGLLNEKLFF. CDR3 DNA: TGTGCCAGCAGCCGGGGACTGCTTAATGAAAAACTGTTTTTT.

The V gene is TRBV25-1, the J gene TRBJ1-2; no clear D. The CDR3 totals 14 residues. V dropped 8 bases and J dropped 0 bases, with 13 bases sitting between them. Per the germline V gene, CDR1 is MGHDK and CDR2 is SYGVNS. The CDR3 DNA sequence: TGTGCCAGCCCCTGGCTAGCTGCTAACTATGGCTACACCTTC. Translation gives CASPWLAANYGYTF.

The chain joins TRBV6-6 to TRBJ2-1; D is unclear. Per the germline V gene, CDR1 is MNHNY and CDR2 is SVGAGI (reference sequence). The CDR3 has 15 amino acids. Deletions cut 6 bases from V and 0 bases from J, with 12 bases between. The DNA of the CDR3 is TGTGCCAGCAGGAATACAGCCAGCTCCTACAATGAGCAGTTCTTC. It yields the protein CASRNTASSYNEQFF.

The chain uses TRBV28 and TRBJ1-1; possibly TRBD1 for D (5 bases). Germline CDR1 is MDHEN and CDR2 is SYDVKM. V was trimmed by 10 bases and J by 5 bases, leaving 17 bases between them. The CDR3 runs 13 residues. The CDR3 nucleotides are TGTGCCACCAGGGAACAGAGAGGGACTGAAGCTTTCTTT. It codes for CATREQRGTEAFF.

This clone was picked up a small number of times. The chain is built from TRBV6-1 and TRBJ2-4; TRBD2 aligns across 8 bases. This CDR3 comprises 17 residues. V dropped 1 base and J dropped 3; count of bases not matched to a gene: 8. Looked up from germline, CDR1 is MNHNS and CDR2 is SASEGT. The CDR3 region is CASSEVGRGRLKNIQYF. CDR3 coding DNA: TGTGCCAGCAGTGAAGTAGGTCGCGGGAGGCTCAAAAACATTCAGTACTTC.

This rearrangement joins TRBV18 to TRBJ2-1, with TRBD2 matching over 8 bases. V dropped 2 bases and J dropped 9; count of bases not matched to a gene: 6. CDR3 length: 14 amino acids. Looked up from germline, CDR1 is KGHSH and CDR2 is LQKENI. CDR3 sequence (DNA): TGTGCCAGCTCACCAAGGACTAGCCTCGGTGAGCAGTTCTTC. It yields the protein CASSPRTSLGEQFF.

This chain joins TRBV5-1 and TRBJ2-1; TRBD2 might be the D (5 bases). Trimming took 4 bases from V and 6 from J, leaving 8 bases between them. This CDR3 region has 12 residues. Germline V gene data show CDR1 as SGHRS and CDR2 as YFSETQ. CDR3 loop: CASSGRGNEQFF. CDR3 DNA sequence: TGCGCCAGCAGCGGTCGGGGCAATGAGCAGTTCTTC.

This rearrangement joins TRBV11-2 to TRBJ1-5, with a weak D call TRBD1 (6 bases). V lost 7 bases and J 5 bases, leaving 18 bases between the germline ends. The CDR3 has 15 residues. Germline V lookup: CDR1 SGHAT, CDR2 FQNNGV. In DNA, the CDR3 is TGTGCCAGCACCCAGCGCGGACAGCCCCATCAGCCCCAGCATTTT. Amino acids: CASTQRGQPHQPQHF.

V is TRBV9 and J is TRBJ1-3, with D hard to call. This CDR3 has 16 amino acids. V shed 0 bases and J shed 2 bases, with 12 bases lying between them. The germline gives CDR1 SGDLS, CDR2 YYNGEE. Written as DNA, the CDR3 is TGTGCCAGCAGCGTAGAGCCCGGGGATGCTGGAAACACCATATATTTT. Translated: CASSVEPGDAGNTIYF.

V is TRBV7-2 and J is TRBJ2-3; 12 bases line up with TRBD2. This CDR3 spans 14 amino acids. Germline V gene sequence: CDR1 SGHTA, CDR2 FQGNSA. Unmatched junction bases numbered 9, after V lost 2 bases and J lost 15 bases. CDR3 sequence reads: CASSLRLAGGAPYF. The DNA for the CDR3 is TGTGCCAGCAGCTTAAGGCTAGCGGGGGGGGCACCATATTTT.

The chain employs TRBV18 and TRBJ2-7; 7 nucleotides agree with TRBD2. The CDR3 loop spans 16 amino acids. Losses at the gene ends were 3 bases for V and 0 bases for J; bases not matched to a gene: 8. In germline, CDR1 is KGHSH, CDR2 LQKENI. The DNA of the CDR3 is TGTGCCAGCTCACCGGGGGGAGGGGCACTCTCCTACGAGCAGTACTTC. Translating gives CASSPGGGALSYEQYF.

The rearrangement joins TRBV7-6 to TRBJ1-1; weak D call: TRBD1 (6 bases). Germline V gives CDR1 SGHVS, CDR2 FNYEAQ. V was shortened by 8 bases and J by 2 bases, with 12 bases between the two germline ends. The CDR3 sequence is 13 residues long. The CDR3 sequence is CASSQGPNTEAFF. CDR3 nucleotide sequence: TGTGCCAGCTCCCAGGGGCCAAACACTGAAGCTTTCTTT.

As regards this clone: One end of the junction does not line up with germline, which may come from a read error. V is TRBV7-7 and J is TRBJ2-3, with no clear D. CDR3 length: 15 amino acids. The V gene's germline CDR1 is SSHAT and CDR2 FNYEAQ (reference sequence). The CDR3 nucleotides read TGTGCTAGCAGCTTAGCTGGGCTGGCCACAGATACGCAGTATTTT. This translates into CASSLAGLATDTQYF.

The chain combines TRBV27 with TRBJ2-1, with TRBD2 as a possible D gene (5 bases). The germline V and J ends were trimmed by 2 bases and 10 bases, with 12 bases remaining between them. There are 13 residues in the CDR3. Germline CDR1 is MNHEY and CDR2 is SMNVEV (reference sequence). This CDR3 reads CASSLPGFGEQFF. The CDR3 nucleotides read TGTGCCAGCAGTTTACCGGGGTTCGGCGAGCAGTTCTTC.

The chain has TRBV6-5 and TRBJ1-4, with TRBD1 matching 9 bases. The V segment lost 6 bases and the J segment 12 bases; nucleotides outside the gene matches: 2. Germline V gene lookup returns CDR1 MNHEY and CDR2 SVGAGI. The CDR3 sequence is 11 residues long. CDR3 in amino acids: CASRQGAELFF. The CDR3 coding sequence is TGTGCCAGCAGACAGGGGGCGGAACTGTTTTTT.

The chain joins TRBV6-4 to TRBJ2-1, with D possibly being TRBD2 (6 bases). V was cut by 4 bases and J by 0 bases, with 13 bases left in between. There are 16 residues in the CDR3. Germline V gene lookup returns CDR1 MRHNA and CDR2 SNTAGT. The CDR3 is CASSAYGGSSYNEQFF. In nucleotides, the CDR3 is TGTGCCAGCAGTGCCTATGGGGGGTCCTCCTACAATGAGCAGTTCTTC.

The chain joins TRBV7-9 to TRBJ2-4; 9 positions match TRBD1. The germline CDR1 and CDR2 sequences are SEHNR and FQNEAQ (reference sequence). The J segment lost 6 bases and the V segment lost 3 bases, leaving 6 bases of the junction unmatched. The CDR3 totals 15 residues. The chain's CDR3 is CASSLNRQGVNIQYF. CDR3 coding DNA: TGTGCCAGCAGCTTGAACAGACAGGGGGTAAACATTCAGTACTTC.

The chain joins TRBV7-2 to TRBJ2-5, with TRBD1 matching over 8 bases. This CDR3 is built from 15 residues. Germline values: CDR1 SGHTA, CDR2 FQGNSA. The J segment lost 5 bases and the V segment lost 1 base, leaving 6 bases of the junction unmatched. The chain's CDR3 is CASSLGPGGRETQYF. DNA of the CDR3: TGTGCCAGCAGCTTAGGCCCAGGGGGCAGGGAGACCCAGTACTTC.

The sample holds one count of this clone. The V call is TRBV2, the J call TRBJ2-3, with TRBD2 identical over 12 bases. The CDR3 has 17 amino acids. V gave up 1 base and J gave up 3 bases; unmatched junction bases: 5. Germline loops: CDR1 SNHLY, CDR2 FYNNEI. CDR3 DNA sequence: TGTGCCAGCAGTGAAGGTGCACTAGCGGGAGGAACAGATACGCAGTATTTT. Translation: CASSEGALAGGTDTQYF.

The chain uses TRBV4-1 and TRBJ2-4; tentatively, D is TRBD2 (6 bases). Germline V gene sequence: CDR1 MGHRA, CDR2 YSYEKL. The CDR3 runs 20 residues. The V end lost 4 bases, the J end lost 2 bases, and 27 bases lay between the germline ends. This CDR3 reads CASSPFITFRAGSSKNIQYF. CDR3 in DNA: TGCGCCAGCAGCCCTTTTATAACCTTTAGGGCGGGGAGCTCCAAAAACATTCAGTACTTC.

This clone came up a few times. V gene TRBV6-5 combines with J gene TRBJ2-7, with 9 bases identical to TRBD1. With 1 base clipped from V and 3 bases from J, the junction kept 1 base outside the gene matches. CDR1 MNHEY and CDR2 SVGAGI come from the germline V gene. This CDR3 is 14 amino acids long. Here the CDR3 DNA reads TGTGCCAGCAGTTACTACAGGGGGCACTACGAGCAGTACTTC. Translation gives CASSYYRGHYEQYF.

CDR3 amino acids: CASRFGNLDYNEQFF. CDR3 coding DNA: TGTGCCAGTAGGTTCGGGAATTTAGACTACAATGAGCAGTTCTTC. V and J are TRBV19 and TRBJ2-1, with a possible D match to TRBD2 (5 bases). The CDR3 sequence is 15 residues long. In germline, CDR1 is LNHDA, CDR2 SQIVND (reference sequence). Trimming removed 6 bases from V and 3 bases from J, with 15 bases in between.

The chain combines TRBV6-1 with TRBJ1-5; D perhaps matches TRBD1 (5 bases). The CDR3 runs to 14 residues. Looked up from germline, CDR1 is MNHNS and CDR2 is SASEGT. The V end was cut by 7 bases, the J end by 2 bases, with 12 bases between. This CDR3 is CASTGLSGNQPQHF. In DNA, the CDR3 is TGTGCCAGCACAGGGCTGAGCGGCAATCAGCCCCAGCATTTT.